This T cell receptor beta chain is drawn from a study of cytomegalovirus exposure and HLA in healthy donors. The V end lost 4 bases, the J end lost 0 bases, and 16 bases lay between the germline ends. There are 17 residues in the CDR3. Germline V gene lookup returns CDR1 SQVTM and CDR2 ANQGSEA. About this clone: The antigen is undetermined.

Both 60 Vbeta primers and 13 Jbeta primers went into the PCR. The method was immunoSEQ multiplex PCR; TCRdb's version includes in-frame clones alone and lacks a portion of them. Of about 130,000 clones in the sample, around 70% were seen once. Whole-study results and caveats: When presence/absence was analysed, sequencing depth was taken to be roughly uniform across donors. It was in a later analysis that TCR association rates were seen to vary by HLA locus, highest for DRB1 and lowest for HLA-C. Being productive about 90% or about 30% of the time was typical of most TCR beta V segments in an earlier analysis.

The sequence came from a human donor in good health. Sequences were obtained from PBMCs. This chain connects TRBV29-1 to TRBJ2-6; D is ambiguous. This CDR3 reads CSVGLRPHPSGANVLTF. The CDR3 DNA reads TGCAGCGTTGGACTCCGGCCTCACCCCTCTGGGGCCAACGTCCTGACTTTC.